The rows below give T cell receptor beta chains drawn from one sample of a study of blood T cell repertoires in COVID-19. Sequencing used immunoSEQ multiplex PCR; TCRdb keeps in-frame clones, though not all of them. The data hold about 160,000 clones, with approximately 80% observed a single time. Sequencing used peripheral blood. The receptors originated from an elderly woman with acute or convalescent COVID-19. The CDR3 runs from the conserved cysteine through the conserved F or W. D genes are given only for firm matches. Only part of the rows carry a size: once, few, many, or a class if the clone is expanded.

d_gene: .
v_gene: TRBV7-3
j_gene: TRBJ2-7
abundance: .
CDR3aa: CASSLSKSGEQYF
CDR3nt: TGTGCCAGCAGCTTATCCAAATCAGGCGAGCAGTACTTC

d_gene: TRBD2
v_gene: TRBV7-9
j_gene: TRBJ2-1
abundance: .
CDR3aa: CASSRGGSNEQFF
CDR3nt: TGTGCCAGCAGCAGGGGAGGGAGCAATGAGCAGTTCTTC

d_gene: TRBD2
v_gene: TRBV5-1
j_gene: TRBJ2-3
abundance: .
CDR3aa: CASSLVLAGASDTQYF
CDR3nt: TGCGCCAGCAGCTTGGTTCTAGCGGGAGCATCTGATACGCAGTATTTT

d_gene: TRBD1
v_gene: TRBV2
j_gene: TRBJ1-5
abundance: .
CDR3aa: CASSRTGNQPQHF
CDR3nt: TGTGCCAGCAGTAGGACAGGTAATCAGCCCCAGCATTTT

d_gene: .
v_gene: TRBV3-1/TRBV3-2
j_gene: TRBJ1-2
abundance: .
CDR3aa: CASSPSGTSLYGYTF
CDR3nt: TGTGCCAGCAGCCCATCCGGGACTTCACTTTATGGCTACACCTTC

d_gene: .
v_gene: TRBV19
j_gene: TRBJ1-5
abundance: .
CDR3aa: CASSILYGEIQPQHF
CDR3nt: TGTGCCAGTAGTATACTATACGGGGAAATCCAGCCCCAGCATTTT

d_gene: .
v_gene: TRBV18
j_gene: TRBJ1-5
abundance: .
CDR3aa: CASSPGGMQPQHF
CDR3nt: TGTGCCAGCTCACCTGGGGGGATGCAGCCCCAGCATTTT

d_gene: .
v_gene: TRBV19
j_gene: TRBJ1-5
abundance: .
CDR3aa: CASSIGTVLLSNQPQHF
CDR3nt: TGTGCCAGTAGTATCGGGACTGTCCTTTTGAGCAATCAGCCCCAGCATTTT

d_gene: .
v_gene: TRBV6-5
j_gene: TRBJ1-1
abundance: .
CDR3aa: CASSLTQGSGTEAFF
CDR3nt: TGTGCCAGCAGCTTAACTCAGGGGTCCGGGACTGAAGCTTTCTTT

d_gene: .
v_gene: TRBV7-9
j_gene: TRBJ2-2
abundance: .
CDR3aa: CASRGTTNTGELFF
CDR3nt: TGTGCCAGCCGTGGGACAACTAACACCGGGGAGCTGTTTTTT

d_gene: TRBD1
v_gene: TRBV19
j_gene: TRBJ1-3
abundance: .
CDR3aa: CASTLRTGGNTIYF
CDR3nt: TGTGCCAGTACTCTCCGGACAGGCGGAAACACCATATATTTT

d_gene: TRBD2
v_gene: TRBV7-9
j_gene: TRBJ2-1
abundance: .
CDR3aa: CASSLMTSGSGEQFF
CDR3nt: TGTGCCAGCAGCTTAATGACTAGCGGGAGTGGTGAGCAGTTCTTC

d_gene: .
v_gene: TRBV7-9
j_gene: TRBJ2-1
abundance: .
CDR3aa: CASSSTPLKDNEQFF
CDR3nt: TGTGCCAGCAGCTCGACTCCGCTTAAGGACAATGAGCAGTTCTTC

d_gene: .
v_gene: TRBV5-1
j_gene: TRBJ2-1
abundance: .
CDR3aa: CASRGSGNEQFF
CDR3nt: TGCGCCAGCAGGGGGTCGGGGAATGAGCAGTTCTTC

d_gene: .
v_gene: TRBV28
j_gene: TRBJ2-2
abundance: .
CDR3aa: CASNWGAGELFF
CDR3nt: TGTGCCAGCAACTGGGGCGCCGGGGAGCTGTTTTTT

d_gene: .
v_gene: TRBV2
j_gene: TRBJ1-6
abundance: .
CDR3aa: CASRWGGDSPLHF
CDR3nt: TGTGCCAGCAGGTGGGGGGGAGATTCACCCCTCCACTTT

d_gene: .
v_gene: TRBV7-2
j_gene: TRBJ1-1
abundance: .
CDR3aa: CASAKGENTEAFF
CDR3nt: TGTGCCTCCGCAAAGGGGGAGAACACTGAAGCTTTCTTT

d_gene: TRBD1
v_gene: TRBV5-1
j_gene: TRBJ2-5
abundance: .
CDR3aa: CASSLASTGGETQYF
CDR3nt: TGCGCCAGCAGCCTCGCAAGTACAGGGGGGGAGACCCAGTACTTC

d_gene: .
v_gene: TRBV6-5
j_gene: TRBJ1-5
abundance: .
CDR3aa: CASSRTQGLFQPQHF
CDR3nt: TGTGCCAGCAGCCGAACCCAGGGGCTTTTTCAGCCCCAGCATTTT

d_gene: TRBD1
v_gene: TRBV4-1
j_gene: TRBJ2-3
abundance: once
CDR3aa: CASTKDRGFSQYF
CDR3nt: TGCGCCAGCACCAAGGACAGGGGGTTTTCGCAGTATTTT

d_gene: TRBD2
v_gene: TRBV19
j_gene: TRBJ2-5
abundance: .
CDR3aa: CASSRWLAGGETQYF
CDR3nt: TGTGCCAGTAGTCGTTGGCTAGCGGGGGGCGAGACCCAGTACTTC

d_gene: .
v_gene: TRBV11-2
j_gene: TRBJ1-2
abundance: .
CDR3aa: CASSLDRGNGYTF
CDR3nt: TGTGCCAGCAGCTTAGATAGGGGTAATGGCTACACCTTC

d_gene: .
v_gene: TRBV7-2
j_gene: TRBJ1-2
abundance: .
CDR3aa: CASSPSPDSFYGYTF
CDR3nt: TGTGCCAGCAGCCCCTCCCCCGACAGCTTCTATGGCTACACCTTC

d_gene: .
v_gene: TRBV5-5
j_gene: TRBJ1-1
abundance: .
CDR3aa: CASSLNPLLNTEAFF
CDR3nt: TGTGCCAGCAGCTTGAATCCGTTATTGAACACTGAAGCTTTCTTT

d_gene: TRBD1
v_gene: TRBV28
j_gene: TRBJ2-7
abundance: once
CDR3aa: CASSPTWTGRSYEQYF
CDR3nt: TGTGCCAGCAGTCCCACCTGGACAGGGCGATCCTACGAGCAGTACTTC

d_gene: TRBD1
v_gene: TRBV3-1/TRBV3-2
j_gene: TRBJ1-1
abundance: .
CDR3aa: CASSPQGAKMDTEAFF
CDR3nt: TGTGCCAGCAGCCCTCAGGGGGCCAAGATGGACACTGAAGCTTTCTTT

d_gene: .
v_gene: TRBV5-5
j_gene: TRBJ2-7
abundance: .
CDR3aa: CASSPSLLPGYEQYF
CDR3nt: TGTGCCAGCAGCCCTAGCCTTTTGCCGGGGTACGAGCAGTACTTC

d_gene: .
v_gene: TRBV2
j_gene: TRBJ2-1
abundance: .
CDR3aa: CASSLKGLGNEQFF
CDR3nt: TGTGCCAGCAGTCTAAAGGGGTTAGGGAATGAGCAGTTCTTC

d_gene: TRBD1
v_gene: TRBV28
j_gene: TRBJ2-2
abundance: .
CDR3aa: CASRQPAGQGTGELFF
CDR3nt: TGTGCCAGCAGACAACCCGCGGGACAGGGGACCGGGGAGCTGTTTTTT

d_gene: .
v_gene: TRBV19
j_gene: TRBJ2-2
abundance: .
CDR3aa: CASSPREPFFTGELFF
CDR3nt: TGTGCCAGTAGTCCCCGGGAGCCTTTTTTCACCGGGGAGCTGTTTTTT

d_gene: TRBD1
v_gene: TRBV7-2
j_gene: TRBJ1-4
abundance: once
CDR3aa: CASSYRGGTNEKLFF
CDR3nt: TGTGCCAGCAGCTACAGGGGCGGGACTAATGAAAAACTGTTTTTT

d_gene: .
v_gene: TRBV28
j_gene: TRBJ1-6
abundance: .
CDR3aa: CASRVWGDSPLHF
CDR3nt: TGTGCCAGCAGAGTATGGGGGGATTCACCCCTCCACTTT

d_gene: TRBD1
v_gene: TRBV4-1
j_gene: TRBJ1-2
abundance: .
CDR3aa: CASSQAPGQGLYGYTF
CDR3nt: TGCGCCAGCAGCCAAGCCCCGGGACAGGGCCTCTATGGCTACACCTTC

d_gene: TRBD1
v_gene: TRBV7-8
j_gene: TRBJ2-2
abundance: .
CDR3aa: CASSFGTGVRTGELFF
CDR3nt: TGTGCCAGCAGCTTCGGGACAGGAGTACGCACCGGGGAGCTGTTTTTT

d_gene: TRBD1
v_gene: TRBV11-3
j_gene: TRBJ2-7
abundance: .
CDR3aa: CASSPGTGYSYEQYF
CDR3nt: TGTGCCAGCAGCCCCGGGACAGGGTACTCCTACGAGCAGTACTTC

d_gene: .
v_gene: TRBV7-9
j_gene: TRBJ2-7
abundance: .
CDR3aa: CASSHTRGGNEQYF
CDR3nt: TGTGCCAGCAGCCACACCAGGGGAGGGAACGAGCAGTACTTC

d_gene: .
v_gene: TRBV3-1/TRBV3-2
j_gene: TRBJ2-5
abundance: few
CDR3aa: CASAPGRSQRETQYF
CDR3nt: TGTGCCAGCGCCCCGGGGAGGTCCCAGAGGGAGACCCAGTACTTC

d_gene: TRBD1
v_gene: TRBV12-5
j_gene: TRBJ2-6
abundance: once
CDR3aa: CASGRDRGSGANVLTF
CDR3nt: TGTGCTAGTGGTAGGGACAGGGGGTCTGGGGCCAACGTCCTGACTTTC

d_gene: .
v_gene: TRBV5-1
j_gene: TRBJ1-1
abundance: .
CDR3aa: CASSSQAKNTEAFF
CDR3nt: TGCGCCAGCAGCTCACAGGCGAAGAACACTGAAGCTTTCTTT

d_gene: TRBD1
v_gene: TRBV5-1
j_gene: TRBJ1-2
abundance: few
CDR3aa: CASSLSGQGARGYTF
CDR3nt: TGCGCCAGCAGCTTGTCGGGACAGGGGGCGCGTGGCTACACCTTC

d_gene: TRBD2
v_gene: TRBV12-3/TRBV12-4
j_gene: TRBJ2-5
abundance: .
CDR3aa: CASRLAGGETQYF
CDR3nt: TGTGCCAGCAGACTAGCGGGAGGAGAGACCCAGTACTTC

d_gene: .
v_gene: TRBV19
j_gene: TRBJ1-2
abundance: .
CDR3aa: CASSIGVWTAISYGYTF
CDR3nt: TGTGCCAGTAGTATAGGGGTGTGGACAGCAATCTCCTATGGCTACACCTTC

d_gene: .
v_gene: TRBV28
j_gene: TRBJ2-7
abundance: few
CDR3aa: CASSRSGDYEQYF
CDR3nt: TGTGCCAGCAGTCGCTCGGGGGACTACGAGCAGTACTTC

d_gene: TRBD1
v_gene: TRBV15
j_gene: TRBJ2-2
abundance: .
CDR3aa: CATSRTGVGELFF
CDR3nt: TGTGCCACCAGCAGGACAGGGGTCGGGGAGCTGTTTTTT

d_gene: .
v_gene: TRBV2
j_gene: TRBJ1-4
abundance: .
CDR3aa: CASSEALSFGKLFF
CDR3nt: TGTGCCAGCAGTGAAGCTTTAAGTTTCGGAAAACTGTTTTTT

d_gene: TRBD2
v_gene: TRBV3-1/TRBV3-2
j_gene: TRBJ2-5
abundance: .
CDR3aa: CASSQGLAGDMETQYF
CDR3nt: TGTGCCAGCAGCCAGGGACTAGCGGGAGACATGGAGACCCAGTACTTC

d_gene: .
v_gene: TRBV28
j_gene: TRBJ2-3
abundance: .
CDR3aa: CASSLLSGTQYF
CDR3nt: TGTGCCAGCAGTTTACTATCTGGTACGCAGTATTTT